These 29 T cell receptor beta chains came from one sample sequenced in a study of CD8+ T cells in alopecia areata. Treatment indicated: oral pan-JAK inhibitor, 5-10 mg twice daily. Reverse transcribed after extraction, RNA yielded cDNA as the sequencing template. Profiling relied on immunoSEQ multiplex PCR, and the TCRdb table lists in-frame clones only, not all of them. This sample yields 150,000 to 250,000 clones, of which roughly 60% are seen a single time; about 5.5% belongs to the top ten. The source was CD4+ T cells sorted from blood, collected at week 24, from a patient treated with tofacitinib. The receptors were gathered from a human donor with alopecia areata.

The rearrangement joins TRBV5-1 to TRBJ2-7, with D possibly being TRBD1 (5 bases). The CDR3 consists of 12 residues. Germline CDR1 is SGHRS and CDR2 is YFSETQ. Trimming shortened V by 2 bases and J by 6 bases, and 9 bases separated the two germline ends. CDR3 sequence: CASSFQGSEQYF. DNA for the CDR3: TGCGCCAGCAGCTTTCAGGGTTCCGAGCAGTACTTC.

This clone was detected a few times. The chain uses TRBV28 and TRBJ2-7; D gene uncertain. V gave up 8 bases and J gave up 4 bases, with 9 bases separating them. This CDR3 region has 11 residues. Germline assignment: CDR1 MDHEN and CDR2 SYDVKM. CDR3 nucleotide sequence: TGTGCCAGCTCGTCCGTTTACGAGCAGTACTTC. It codes for CASSSVYEQYF.

This clone was counted a single time. This chain connects TRBV6-5 to TRBJ2-1, with a weak D call TRBD2 (6 bases). CDR3 length: 15 residues. V shed 0 bases and J shed 2 bases, with 8 bases lying between them. Germline assignment: CDR1 MNHEY and CDR2 SVGAGI. The CDR3 coding sequence is TGTGCCAGCAGTTACTCGGGCGGGGCCTACAATGAGCAGTTCTTC. It encodes CASSYSGGAYNEQFF.

The chain uses TRBV4-2 and TRBJ2-5; no definite D call. The V end was cut by 0 bases, the J end by 4 bases, with 9 bases between. The CDR3 totals 14 residues. Per germline, CDR1 LGHNA and CDR2 YNFKEQ. This CDR3 is CASSQDGQTETQYF. Written as DNA, the CDR3 is TGTGCCAGCAGCCAAGATGGGCAGACAGAGACCCAGTACTTC.

With respect to this clone: The sample has other DNA sequences that encode this CDR3 too. The genes are TRBV15 and TRBJ2-5, with no clear D. There are 11 residues in the CDR3. V gave up 0 bases and J gave up 4 bases, with 0 bases separating them. The V gene's germline CDR1 is LNHNV and CDR2 YYDKDF (reference sequence). As DNA, the CDR3 is TGTGCCACCAGCAGAGAAGAGACCCAGTACTTC. Translated: CATSREETQYF.

This clone was recorded a few times. This chain connects TRBV7-9 to TRBJ2-7; D is unresolved. Deletions cut 5 bases from V and 4 bases from J, with 9 bases between. This CDR3 contains 12 residues. The V gene's germline CDR1 is SEHNR and CDR2 FQNEAQ (reference sequence). The CDR3 region has the DNA TGTGCCAGCAGCCTCGTAGAATACGAGCAGTACTTC. Residues: CASSLVEYEQYF.

This clone has more than one count but fewer than ten. The V gene is TRBV29-1, the J gene TRBJ2-5; 9 positions agree with TRBD1. CDR3 size: 14 residues. The junction had 12 bases not matched to a gene; V was cut back by 8 bases and J by 5 bases. The V gene's germline CDR1 is SQVTM and CDR2 ANQGSEA. In DNA form, the CDR3 reads TGCAGCACGATCCGGGACAGGGTAGATGAGACCCAGTACTTC. Its translation: CSTIRDRVDETQYF.

This clone was seen more than once but under ten times. The V call is TRBV29-1, the J call TRBJ2-6, with unresolved D. V shed 6 bases and J shed 4 bases, with 13 bases lying between them. From germline, CDR1 is SQVTM and CDR2 ANQGSEA. The CDR3 runs 14 residues. CDR3 region: CSVLEALGANVLTF. The CDR3, as DNA: TGCAGCGTCCTAGAGGCTTTAGGGGCCAACGTCCTGACTTTC.

A note on this clone: In the same sample, other DNA sequences code for this CDR3. The genes are TRBV2 and TRBJ1-3, with no clear D. The CDR3 has 14 residues. Germline CDR1 SNHLY, CDR2 FYNNEI. V shed 6 bases and J shed 2 bases, with 11 bases lying between them. The CDR3, as DNA: TGTGCCAGCAGGGTGGGAGGAGCTGGAAACACCATATATTTT. This encodes CASRVGGAGNTIYF. Based on the CDR3 plus reference TRBV2 and TRBJ1-3, the full variable domain is EPEVTQTPSHQVTQMGQEVILRCVPISNHLYFYWYRQILGQKVEFLVSFYNNEISEKSEIFDDQFSVERPDGSNFTLKIRSTKLEDSAMYFCASRVGGAGNTIYFGEGSWLTVV.

V usage is TRBV18 and J usage is TRBJ2-3; D ambiguous. CDR1 and CDR2 from the germline V gene are KGHSH and LQKENI. CDR3 length: 16 amino acids. The ends were cut back, 3 bases at V and 0 bases at J, with 13 bases in the middle. CDR3 in amino acids: CASSPAEAESTDTQYF. In DNA form, the CDR3 reads TGTGCCAGCTCACCGGCGGAAGCAGAGAGCACAGATACGCAGTATTTT.

The chain is built from TRBV6-6 and TRBJ2-1; D might be TRBD2 (6 bases). The CDR3 covers 14 residues. In germline, CDR1 is MNHNY, CDR2 SVGAGI (reference sequence). Trimming removed 6 bases from V and 5 bases from J, with 14 bases in between. CDR3 nucleotide sequence: TGTGCCAGCAGATCCACGGGAGTGAACAATGAGCAGTTCTTC. Amino acids: CASRSTGVNNEQFF.

This clone occurred a few times. This chain links TRBV5-6 with TRBJ1-2, with D perhaps TRBD1 (5 bases). Germline V gives CDR1 SGHDT, CDR2 YYEEEE. Trimming left V 3 bases short and J 4 bases short, with 16 bases between. This CDR3 is built from 15 residues. The CDR3 protein is CASSSRAQGAYGYTF. CDR3 bases: TGTGCCAGCAGCTCCAGAGCGCAGGGAGCCTATGGCTACACCTTC.

This clone was detected only a few times. The chain carries TRBV19 and TRBJ2-1; TRBD1 aligns across 9 bases. The V gene's germline CDR1 is LNHDA and CDR2 SQIVND (reference sequence). The CDR3 loop spans 16 amino acids. J was trimmed by 7 bases and V by 7 bases; bases with no gene match: 14. The DNA for the CDR3 is TGTGCCAGTACCAGCCCCGACAGGGGGGGTTCAAATGAGCAGTTCTTC. Translation gives CASTSPDRGGSNEQFF.

The gene calls are TRBV2 and TRBJ2-7, with TRBD1 identical over 9 bases. Losses at the gene ends were 4 bases for V and 1 base for J; bases not matched to a gene: 5. CDR1 and CDR2 from the germline V gene are SNHLY and FYNNEI. The CDR3 extends over 15 amino acids. CDR3 loop: CASSGGDRDSYEQYF. The CDR3 nucleotides are TGTGCCAGCAGTGGTGGGGACAGGGATTCCTACGAGCAGTACTTC.

This clone turned up a few times. The chain has TRBV2 and TRBJ2-7; D perhaps matches TRBD1 (6 bases). This CDR3 region has 14 residues. V lost 7 bases and J 2 bases, leaving 15 bases between the germline ends. Germline V gene sequence: CDR1 SNHLY, CDR2 FYNNEI. As DNA, the CDR3 is TGTGCCAGCATGCCCATTCGGGACACCTACGAGCAGTACTTC. Translation: CASMPIRDTYEQYF.

This chain uses TRBV7-3 with TRBJ2-3, with 12 bases fitting TRBD2. V lost 2 bases, J lost 2 bases, and 5 bases stayed unmatched. CDR3 length: 17 amino acids. From germline, CDR1 is SGHTA and CDR2 FQGTGA. The CDR3 loop reads CASSLAWTSGVTDTQYF. In nucleotides, the CDR3 is TGTGCCAGCAGCTTAGCCTGGACTAGCGGGGTCACAGATACGCAGTATTTT.

The chain has TRBV7-3 and TRBJ1-1, with D unclear. The CDR3 runs 15 residues. The germline gives CDR1 SGHTA, CDR2 FQGTGA. V was cut by 3 bases and J by 5 bases, with 16 bases left in between. CDR3 bases: TGTGCCAGCAGCTTGCTGCCGGATCGAAGGACTGAAGCTTTCTTT. It is translated as CASSLLPDRRTEAFF.

V is TRBV4-1 and J is TRBJ2-5; perhaps D is TRBD1 or TRBD2 (5 bases each). Trimming stripped 0 bases from V and 2 bases from J, with 10 bases between. Germline lookup yields CDR1 MGHRA and CDR2 YSYEKL. The CDR3 totals 15 residues. CDR3 nucleotide sequence: TGCGCCAGCAGCCAAGAGGCCAGGGAGCAAGAGACCCAGTACTTC. It is translated as CASSQEAREQETQYF.

CDR3 coding DNA: TGCGCCAGCAGCCACTCACCCCGGACAGGGGGCACTGAAGCTTTCTTT. Amino acid sequence: CASSHSPRTGGTEAFF. The chain carries TRBV4-1 and TRBJ1-1; 10 bases are a match to TRBD1. The germline V gene encodes CDR1 MGHRA and CDR2 YSYEKL. The length of the CDR3 is 16 residues. After removal of 3 bases from V and 4 bases from J, the junction contained 8 bases not matched to a gene.

This chain uses TRBV28 with TRBJ1-2; D call uncertain. CDR1 MDHEN and CDR2 SYDVKM come from the germline V gene. V was trimmed by 3 bases and J by 6 bases, leaving 11 bases between them. This CDR3 has 13 amino acids. CDR3 DNA: TGTGCCAGCAGTTTTACAAGAAGTAATGGCTACACCTTC. This encodes CASSFTRSNGYTF.

This clone occurred a few times. The chain uses TRBV6-6 and TRBJ2-5; 8 positions match TRBD2. Germline V gene data show CDR1 as MNHNY and CDR2 as SVGAGI (reference sequence). The trim removed 2 bases at V and 5 bases at J, leaving 7 bases unmatched. This CDR3 has 15 amino acids. CDR3 sequence: CASSYPQAGVETQYF. CDR3 DNA: TGTGCCAGCAGTTACCCCCAAGCGGGAGTGGAGACCCAGTACTTC.

The chain combines TRBV30 with TRBJ2-7; TRBD1 matches at 7 bases. The CDR3 runs 14 residues. V gave up 2 bases and J gave up 2 bases; unmatched junction bases: 6. Germline CDR1 is GTSNPN and CDR2 is SVGIG (reference sequence). The DNA of the CDR3 is TGTGCCTGGAGTACGGGACAGTCTCCCTACGAGCAGTACTTC. Translated, it gives CAWSTGQSPYEQYF.

This clone was seen once. The rearrangement uses TRBV25-1 and TRBJ1-1; D uncertain. The CDR3 sequence is 13 residues long. CDR1 is MGHDK and CDR2 is SYGVNS in the germline V gene. V was shortened by 2 bases and J by 5 bases, with 9 bases between the two germline ends. CDR3 amino acids: CASSEVGGTEAFF. Written as DNA, the CDR3 is TGTGCCAGCAGTGAAGTGGGAGGGACTGAAGCTTTCTTT.

This chain connects TRBV5-4 to TRBJ2-5; possible D gene TRBD2, 6 bases. The CDR3 covers 17 residues. V was pared by 6 bases and J by 7 bases, with 28 bases between. Looked up from germline, CDR1 is SGHNT and CDR2 is YYREEE (reference sequence). The CDR3 reads CASTIRGTGAGGGTQYF. CDR3 in DNA: TGTGCCAGCACCATTCGTGGGACGGGAGCGGGCGGAGGGACCCAGTACTTC.

V gene TRBV27 combines with J gene TRBJ2-1; D remains ambiguous. Trimming left V 6 bases short and J 0 bases short, with 9 bases between. The CDR3 has 14 amino acids. CDR1 is MNHEY and CDR2 is SMNVEV in the germline V gene (reference sequence). CDR3 coding DNA: TGTGCCAGCAGATGGGCGAGCTCCTACAATGAGCAGTTCTTC. It yields the protein CASRWASSYNEQFF.

This chain joins TRBV30 and TRBJ2-5, with TRBD1 identical over 7 bases. The CDR3 loop spans 13 amino acids. CDR1 and CDR2 (germline): GTSNPN, SVGIG (reference sequence). Trimming at V came to 5 bases and at J to 5 bases, leaving 8 bases not matched to a gene. The CDR3 DNA reads as TGTGCCTGGGACCCCGGGACAGTGGAGACCCAGTACTTC. This translates into CAWDPGTVETQYF.

The chain couples TRBV27 to TRBJ1-5; D might be TRBD1 (6 bases). Between the trimmed V and J ends, which lost 6 bases and 1 base, there was a span of 10 bases. In germline, CDR1 is MNHEY, CDR2 SMNVEV (reference sequence). CDR3 length equals 14 residues. CDR3 in amino acids: CASSHRASNQPQHF. The CDR3 nucleotides read TGTGCCAGCAGCCACAGGGCGAGCAATCAGCCCCAGCATTTT.

The sample holds one count of this clone. V usage is TRBV20-1 and J usage is TRBJ2-3; no reliable D call. Germline assignment: CDR1 DFQATT and CDR2 SNEGSKA (reference sequence). The V end lost 3 bases, the J end lost 7 bases, and 8 bases lay between the germline ends. CDR3 size: 11 residues. Here the CDR3 DNA reads TGCAGTGCTAGGACTCCTTATACGCAGTATTTT. This translates into CSARTPYTQYF.

The chain is built from TRBV5-4 and TRBJ2-1; D is unresolved. The germline CDR1 and CDR2 sequences are SGHNT and YYREEE (reference sequence). Deletions cut 2 bases from V and 8 bases from J, with 14 bases between. The CDR3 extends over 14 amino acids. This CDR3 reads CASSLTSSSDEQFF. Written as DNA, the CDR3 is TGTGCCAGCAGCTTAACCTCCTCTTCCGATGAGCAGTTCTTC.